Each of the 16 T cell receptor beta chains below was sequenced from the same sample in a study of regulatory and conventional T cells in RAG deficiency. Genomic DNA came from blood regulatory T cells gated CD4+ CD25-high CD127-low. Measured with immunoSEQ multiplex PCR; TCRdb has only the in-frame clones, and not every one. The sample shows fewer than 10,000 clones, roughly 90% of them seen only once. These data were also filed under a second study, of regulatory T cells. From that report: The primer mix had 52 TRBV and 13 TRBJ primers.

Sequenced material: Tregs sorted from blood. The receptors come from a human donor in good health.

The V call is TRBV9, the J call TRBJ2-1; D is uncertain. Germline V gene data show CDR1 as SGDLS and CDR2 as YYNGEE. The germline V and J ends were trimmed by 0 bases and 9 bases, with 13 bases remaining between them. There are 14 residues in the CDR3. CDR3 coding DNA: TGTGCCAGCAGCGTAGGGGTCGACGTTGGTGAGCAGTTCTTC. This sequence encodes CASSVGVDVGEQFF.

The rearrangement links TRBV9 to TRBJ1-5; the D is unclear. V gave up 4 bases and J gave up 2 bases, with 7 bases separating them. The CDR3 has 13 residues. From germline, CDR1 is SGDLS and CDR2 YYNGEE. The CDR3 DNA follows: TGTGCCAGCAGCCAAACGGGCAATCAGCCCCAGCATTTT. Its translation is CASSQTGNQPQHF.

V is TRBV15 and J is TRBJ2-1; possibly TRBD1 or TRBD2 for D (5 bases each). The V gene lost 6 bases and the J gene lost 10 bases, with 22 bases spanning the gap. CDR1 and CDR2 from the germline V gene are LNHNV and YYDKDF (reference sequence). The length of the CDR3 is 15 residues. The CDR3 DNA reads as TGTGCCACCAGTAAACCGGGACCCTCCTCTATGGAGCAGTTCTTC. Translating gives CATSKPGPSSMEQFF.

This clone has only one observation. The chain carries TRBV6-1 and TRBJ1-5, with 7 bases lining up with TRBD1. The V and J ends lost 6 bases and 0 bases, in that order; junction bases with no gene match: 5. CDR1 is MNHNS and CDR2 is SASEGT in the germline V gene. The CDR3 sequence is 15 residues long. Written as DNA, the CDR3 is TGTGCCAGCAGAGACAGGGTTTATAGCAATCAGCCCCAGCATTTT. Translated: CASRDRVYSNQPQHF.

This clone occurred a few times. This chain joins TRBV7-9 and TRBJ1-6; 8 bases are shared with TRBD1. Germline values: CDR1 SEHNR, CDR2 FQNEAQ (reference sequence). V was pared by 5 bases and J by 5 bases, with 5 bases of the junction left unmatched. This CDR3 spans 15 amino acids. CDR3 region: CASSARQGNNSPLHF. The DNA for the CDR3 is TGTGCCAGCAGCGCCAGACAGGGGAATAATTCACCCCTCCACTTT. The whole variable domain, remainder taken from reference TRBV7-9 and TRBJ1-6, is DTGVSQNPRHKITKRGQNVTFRCDPISEHNRLYWYRQTLGQGPEFLTYFQNEAQLEKSRLLSDRFSAERPKGSFSTLEIQRTEQGDSAMYLCASSARQGNNSPLHFGNGTRLTVT.

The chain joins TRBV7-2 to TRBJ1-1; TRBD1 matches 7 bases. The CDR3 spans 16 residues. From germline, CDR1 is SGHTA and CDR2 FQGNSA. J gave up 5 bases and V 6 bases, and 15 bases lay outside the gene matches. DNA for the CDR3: TGTGCCAGCAGATACCAGGGGGTTAATCTCCGGACTGAAGCTTTCTTT. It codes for CASRYQGVNLRTEAFF.

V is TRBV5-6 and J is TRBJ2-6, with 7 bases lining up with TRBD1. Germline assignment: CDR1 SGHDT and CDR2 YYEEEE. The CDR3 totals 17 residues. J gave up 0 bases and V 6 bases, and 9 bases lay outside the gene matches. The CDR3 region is CASIGQVLPSGANVLTF. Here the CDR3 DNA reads TGTGCCAGCATAGGACAGGTCCTACCCTCTGGGGCCAACGTCCTGACTTTC.

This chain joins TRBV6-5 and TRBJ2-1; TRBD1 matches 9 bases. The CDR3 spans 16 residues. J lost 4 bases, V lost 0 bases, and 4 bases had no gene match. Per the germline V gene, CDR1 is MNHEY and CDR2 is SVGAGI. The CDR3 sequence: CASSYSMGQGYNEQFF. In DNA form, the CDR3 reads TGTGCCAGCAGTTACTCGATGGGACAGGGTTACAATGAGCAGTTCTTC.

CDR3 in amino acids: CASSYFSGTGPGGYTF. CDR3 DNA sequence: TGTGCCAGCAGTTACTTTTCCGGGACAGGGCCGGGTGGCTACACCTTC. The chain is built from TRBV6-5 and TRBJ1-2, with 9 bases lining up with TRBD1. The CDR3 sequence is 16 residues long. Looked up from germline, CDR1 is MNHEY and CDR2 is SVGAGI. The V segment lost 1 base and the J segment 7 bases; nucleotides outside the gene matches: 10.

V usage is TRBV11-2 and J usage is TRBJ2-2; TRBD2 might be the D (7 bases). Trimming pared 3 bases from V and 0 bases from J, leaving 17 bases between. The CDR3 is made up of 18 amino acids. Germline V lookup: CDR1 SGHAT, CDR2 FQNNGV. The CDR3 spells CASSFRGAEISNTGELFF. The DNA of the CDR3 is TGTGCCAGCAGCTTCCGGGGGGCGGAAATTTCGAACACCGGGGAGCTGTTTTTT.

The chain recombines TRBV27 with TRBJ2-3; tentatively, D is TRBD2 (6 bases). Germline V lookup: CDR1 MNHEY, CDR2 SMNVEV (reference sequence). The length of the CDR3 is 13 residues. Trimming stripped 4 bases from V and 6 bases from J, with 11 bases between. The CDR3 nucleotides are TGTGCCAGCAGTTCGGGACTCTGGGATACGCAGTATTTT. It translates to CASSSGLWDTQYF.

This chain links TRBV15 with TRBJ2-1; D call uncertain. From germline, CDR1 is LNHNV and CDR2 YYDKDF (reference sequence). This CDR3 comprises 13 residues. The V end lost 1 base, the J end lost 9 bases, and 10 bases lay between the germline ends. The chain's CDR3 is CATSRGATGEQFF. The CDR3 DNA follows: TGTGCCACCAGCAGAGGGGCGACGGGTGAGCAGTTCTTC.

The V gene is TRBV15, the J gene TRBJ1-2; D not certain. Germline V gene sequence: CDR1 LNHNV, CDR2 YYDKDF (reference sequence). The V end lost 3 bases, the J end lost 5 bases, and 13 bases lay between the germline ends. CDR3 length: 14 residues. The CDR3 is CATSRRDGPYGYTF. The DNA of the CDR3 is TGTGCCACCAGCAGGCGAGACGGCCCTTATGGCTACACCTTC. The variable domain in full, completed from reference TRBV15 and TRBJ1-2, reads DAMVIQNPRYQVTQFGKPVTLSCSQTLNHNVMYWYQQKSSQAPKLLFHYYDKDFNNEADTPDNFQSRRPNTSFCFLDIRSPGLGDTAMYLCATSRRDGPYGYTFGSGTRLTVV.

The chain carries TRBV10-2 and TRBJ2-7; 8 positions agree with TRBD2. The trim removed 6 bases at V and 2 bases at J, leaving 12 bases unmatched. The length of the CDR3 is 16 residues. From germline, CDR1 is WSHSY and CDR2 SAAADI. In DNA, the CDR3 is TGCGCCAGCAGCCCTTCACCTAGCGGGCTTACCTACGAGCAGTACTTC. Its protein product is CASSPSPSGLTYEQYF.

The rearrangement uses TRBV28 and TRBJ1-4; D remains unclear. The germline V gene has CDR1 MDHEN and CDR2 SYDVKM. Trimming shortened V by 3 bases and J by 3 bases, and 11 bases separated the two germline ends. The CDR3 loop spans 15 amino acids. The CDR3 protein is CASSFSGRPNEKLFF. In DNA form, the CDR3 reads TGTGCCAGCAGTTTTTCGGGCAGACCTAATGAAAAACTGTTTTTT.

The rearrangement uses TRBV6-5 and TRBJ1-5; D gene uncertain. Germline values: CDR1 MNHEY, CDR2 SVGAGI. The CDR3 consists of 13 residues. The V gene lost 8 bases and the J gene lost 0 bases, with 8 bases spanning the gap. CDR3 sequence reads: CASVEYSNQPQHF. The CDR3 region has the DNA TGTGCCAGCGTAGAATATAGCAATCAGCCCCAGCATTTT.